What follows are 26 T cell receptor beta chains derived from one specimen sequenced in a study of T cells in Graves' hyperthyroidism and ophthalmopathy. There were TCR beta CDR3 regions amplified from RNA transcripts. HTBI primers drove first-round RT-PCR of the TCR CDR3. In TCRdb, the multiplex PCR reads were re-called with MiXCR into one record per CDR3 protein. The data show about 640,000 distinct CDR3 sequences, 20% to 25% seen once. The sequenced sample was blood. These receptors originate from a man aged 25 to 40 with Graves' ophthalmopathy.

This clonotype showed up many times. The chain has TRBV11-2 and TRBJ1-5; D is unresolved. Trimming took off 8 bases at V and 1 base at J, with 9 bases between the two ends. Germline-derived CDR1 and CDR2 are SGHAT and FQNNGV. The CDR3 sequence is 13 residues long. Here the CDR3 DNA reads TGTGCCAGCCTCGCGAGGAGCAATCAGCCCCAGCATTTT. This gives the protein CASLARSNQPQHF.

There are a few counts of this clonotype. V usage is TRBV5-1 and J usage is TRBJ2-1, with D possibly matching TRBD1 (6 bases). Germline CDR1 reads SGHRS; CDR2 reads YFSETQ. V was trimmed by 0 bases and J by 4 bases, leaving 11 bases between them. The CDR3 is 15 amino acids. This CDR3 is CASSLEGQIYNEQFF. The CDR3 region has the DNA TGCGCCAGCAGCTTGGAAGGACAGATTTACAATGAGCAGTTCTTC.

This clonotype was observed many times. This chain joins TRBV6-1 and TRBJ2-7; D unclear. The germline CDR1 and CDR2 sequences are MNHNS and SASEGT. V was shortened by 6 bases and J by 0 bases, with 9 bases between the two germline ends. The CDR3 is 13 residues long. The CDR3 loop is CASRRTDSYEQYF. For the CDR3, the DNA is TGTGCCAGCAGACGGACGGACTCCTACGAGCAGTACTTC.

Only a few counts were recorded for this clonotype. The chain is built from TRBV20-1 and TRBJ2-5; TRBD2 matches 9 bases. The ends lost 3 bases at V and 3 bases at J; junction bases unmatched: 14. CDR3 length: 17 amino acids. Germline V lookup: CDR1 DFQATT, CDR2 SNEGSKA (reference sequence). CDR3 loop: CSARRRAASGIKETQYF. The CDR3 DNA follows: TGCAGTGCTAGGCGCCGAGCAGCTAGCGGGATTAAAGAGACCCAGTACTTC.

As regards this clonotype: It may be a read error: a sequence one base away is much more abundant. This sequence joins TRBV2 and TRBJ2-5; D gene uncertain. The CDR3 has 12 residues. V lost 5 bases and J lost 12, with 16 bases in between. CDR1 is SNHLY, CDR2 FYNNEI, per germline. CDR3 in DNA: TGTGCCAGCAGTCCGGCTTCAACCCCTGAGTACTTC. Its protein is CASSPASTPEYF.

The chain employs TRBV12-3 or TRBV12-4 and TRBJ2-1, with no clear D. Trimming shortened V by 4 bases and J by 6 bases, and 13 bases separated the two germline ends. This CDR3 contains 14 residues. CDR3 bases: TGTGCCAGCAGTTCTAGGGCCCGCGGCAATGAGCAGTTCTTC. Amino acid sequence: CASSSRARGNEQFF.

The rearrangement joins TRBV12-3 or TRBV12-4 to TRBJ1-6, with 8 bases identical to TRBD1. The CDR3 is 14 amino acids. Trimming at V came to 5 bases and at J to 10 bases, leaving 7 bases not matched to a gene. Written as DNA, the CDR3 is TGTGCCAGCAGTGATGGACAGGGCTTCTCACCCCTCCACTTT. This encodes CASSDGQGFSPLHF.

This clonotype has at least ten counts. The CDR3 sequence is CASSLEADGYTF. The CDR3 DNA is TGTGCCAGCAGCTTAGAGGCAGATGGCTACACCTTC. The chain uses TRBV7-2 and TRBJ1-2; D unclear. The CDR3 spans 12 residues. The germline gives CDR1 SGHTA, CDR2 FQGNSA. The V and J ends lost 1 base and 6 bases respectively, with 6 bases between them.

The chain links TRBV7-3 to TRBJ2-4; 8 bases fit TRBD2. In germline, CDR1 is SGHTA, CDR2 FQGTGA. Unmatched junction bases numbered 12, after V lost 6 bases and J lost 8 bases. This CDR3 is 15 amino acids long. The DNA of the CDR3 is TGTGCCAGCAGGTCTATAGCGGGATGGGGGTACATTCAGTACTTC. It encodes CASRSIAGWGYIQYF.

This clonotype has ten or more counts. The CDR3, as DNA: TGTGCCAGCAGCCCAGCGGGCCTTGCCCCCTACGAGCAGTACTTC. Its translation: CASSPAGLAPYEQYF. The chain combines TRBV28 with TRBJ2-7, with D maybe TRBD2 (6 bases). CDR1 is MDHEN, CDR2 SYDVKM, per germline. CDR3 length: 15 amino acids. Trimming left V 6 bases short and J 2 bases short, with 17 bases between.

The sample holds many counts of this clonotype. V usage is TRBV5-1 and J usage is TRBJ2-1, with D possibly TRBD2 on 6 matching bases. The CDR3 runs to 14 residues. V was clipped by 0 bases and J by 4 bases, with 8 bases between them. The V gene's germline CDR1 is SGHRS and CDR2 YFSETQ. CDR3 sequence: CASSLGGEYNEQFF. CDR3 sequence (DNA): TGCGCCAGCAGCTTGGGGGGGGAGTACAATGAGCAGTTCTTC.

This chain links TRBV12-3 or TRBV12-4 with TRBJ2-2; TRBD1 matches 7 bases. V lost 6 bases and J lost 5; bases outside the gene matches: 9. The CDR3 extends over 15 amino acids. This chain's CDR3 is CASSIQGRLTGELFF. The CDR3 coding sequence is TGTGCCAGCAGCATACAGGGGCGACTTACCGGGGAGCTGTTTTTT.

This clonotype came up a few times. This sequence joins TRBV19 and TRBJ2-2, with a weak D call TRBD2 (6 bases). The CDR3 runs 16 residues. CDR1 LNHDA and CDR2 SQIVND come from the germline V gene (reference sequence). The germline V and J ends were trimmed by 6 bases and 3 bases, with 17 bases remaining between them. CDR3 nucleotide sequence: TGTGCCAGTAGGGGGACTCTAGCTGGGCACACCGGGGAGCTGTTTTTT. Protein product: CASRGTLAGHTGELFF.

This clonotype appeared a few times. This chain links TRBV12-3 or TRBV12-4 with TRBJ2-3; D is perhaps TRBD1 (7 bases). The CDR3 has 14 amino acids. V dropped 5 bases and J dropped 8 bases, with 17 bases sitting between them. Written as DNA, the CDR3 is TGTGCCAGCAGTCGGACAGGAGGGACGGGTACGCAGTATTTT. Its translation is CASSRTGGTGTQYF.

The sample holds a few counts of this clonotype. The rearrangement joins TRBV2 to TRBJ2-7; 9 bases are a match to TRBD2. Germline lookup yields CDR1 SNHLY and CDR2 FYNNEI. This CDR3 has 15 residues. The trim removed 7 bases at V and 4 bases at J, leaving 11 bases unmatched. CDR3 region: CASTEGPREGYEQYF. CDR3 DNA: TGTGCCAGCACCGAAGGTCCGCGGGAGGGGTACGAGCAGTACTTC.

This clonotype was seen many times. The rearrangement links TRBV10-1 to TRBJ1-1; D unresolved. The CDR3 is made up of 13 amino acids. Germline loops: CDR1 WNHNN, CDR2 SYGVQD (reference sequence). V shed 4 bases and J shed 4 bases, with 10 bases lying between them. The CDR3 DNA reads TGCGCCAGCAGTGCGAGAGGCGTCACTGAAGCTTTCTTT. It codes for CASSARGVTEAFF.

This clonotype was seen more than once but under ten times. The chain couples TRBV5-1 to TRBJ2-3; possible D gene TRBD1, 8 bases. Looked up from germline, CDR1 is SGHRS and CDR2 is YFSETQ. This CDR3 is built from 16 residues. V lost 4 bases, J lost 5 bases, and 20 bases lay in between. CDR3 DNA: TGCGCCAGCAGCCTCAGGGGGCGCGGGAGTTTAGATACGCAGTATTTT. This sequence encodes CASSLRGRGSLDTQYF.

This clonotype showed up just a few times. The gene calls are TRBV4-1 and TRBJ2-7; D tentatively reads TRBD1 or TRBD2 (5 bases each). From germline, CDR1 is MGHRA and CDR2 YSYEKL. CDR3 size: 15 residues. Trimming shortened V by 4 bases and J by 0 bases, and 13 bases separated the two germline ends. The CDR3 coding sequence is TGCGCCAGCAGCCCCCGGGACGGAGGCTCCTACGAGCAGTACTTC. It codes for CASSPRDGGSYEQYF.

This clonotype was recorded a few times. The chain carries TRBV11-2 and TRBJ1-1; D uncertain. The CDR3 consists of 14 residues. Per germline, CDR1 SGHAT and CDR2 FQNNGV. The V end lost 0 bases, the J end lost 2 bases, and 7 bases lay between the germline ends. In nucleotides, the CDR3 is TGTGCCAGCAGCTTAGAAGTCGCCAACACTGAAGCTTTCTTT. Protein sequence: CASSLEVANTEAFF.

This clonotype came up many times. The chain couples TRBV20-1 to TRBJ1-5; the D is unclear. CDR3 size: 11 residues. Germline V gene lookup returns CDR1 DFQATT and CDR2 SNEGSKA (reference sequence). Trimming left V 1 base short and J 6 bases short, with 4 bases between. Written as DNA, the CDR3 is TGCAGTGCTAGAGGGGGTCAGCCCCAGCATTTT. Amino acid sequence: CSARGGQPQHF.

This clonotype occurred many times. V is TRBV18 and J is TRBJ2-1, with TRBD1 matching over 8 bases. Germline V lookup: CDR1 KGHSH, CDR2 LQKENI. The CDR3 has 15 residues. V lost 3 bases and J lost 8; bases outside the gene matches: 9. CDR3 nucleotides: TGTGCCAGCTCACCCGGACAGGGAACTTACTATGAGCAGTTCTTC. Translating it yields CASSPGQGTYYEQFF.

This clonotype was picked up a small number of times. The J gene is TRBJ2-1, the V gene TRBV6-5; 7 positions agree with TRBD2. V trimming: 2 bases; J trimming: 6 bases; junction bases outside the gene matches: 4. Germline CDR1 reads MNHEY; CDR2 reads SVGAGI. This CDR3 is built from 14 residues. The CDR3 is CASSYQSGGNEQFF. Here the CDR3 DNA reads TGTGCCAGCAGTTACCAATCGGGAGGCAATGAGCAGTTCTTC.

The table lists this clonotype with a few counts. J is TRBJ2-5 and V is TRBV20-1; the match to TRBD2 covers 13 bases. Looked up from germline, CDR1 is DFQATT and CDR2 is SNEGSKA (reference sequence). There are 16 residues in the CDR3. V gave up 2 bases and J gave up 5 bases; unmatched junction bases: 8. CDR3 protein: CSARRTSGRAGETQYF. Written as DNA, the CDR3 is TGCAGTGCTAGACGAACTAGCGGGAGGGCCGGTGAGACCCAGTACTTC.

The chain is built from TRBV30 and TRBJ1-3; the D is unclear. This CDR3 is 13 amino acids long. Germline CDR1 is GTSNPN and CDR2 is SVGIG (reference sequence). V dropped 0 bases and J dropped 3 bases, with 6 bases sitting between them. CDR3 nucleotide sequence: TGTGCCTGGAGTGTTGGTAATGGAAACACCATATATTTT. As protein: CAWSVGNGNTIYF.

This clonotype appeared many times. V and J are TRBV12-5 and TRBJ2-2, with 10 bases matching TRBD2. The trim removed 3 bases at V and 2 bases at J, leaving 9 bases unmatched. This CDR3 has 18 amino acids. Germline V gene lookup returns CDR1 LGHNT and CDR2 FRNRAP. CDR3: CASGFLTGLATNTGELFF. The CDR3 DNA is TGTGCTAGTGGTTTCTTAACGGGACTAGCGACAAACACCGGGGAGCTGTTTTTT.

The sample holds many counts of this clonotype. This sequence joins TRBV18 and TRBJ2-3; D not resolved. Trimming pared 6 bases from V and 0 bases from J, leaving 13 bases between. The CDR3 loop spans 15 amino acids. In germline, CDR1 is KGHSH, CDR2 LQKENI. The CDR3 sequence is CASSPTLESTDTQYF. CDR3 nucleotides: TGTGCCAGCTCCCCGACACTGGAGAGCACAGATACGCAGTATTTT.